Below are 25 T cell receptor beta chains sequenced from a single sample in a study of T cell repertoires in cytomegalovirus infection. For these TCRs, the target antigens are not known. Each CDR3 protein gets one entry after TCRdb re-called the reads with MiXCR. The sample consists of hundreds of thousands of distinct CDR3 sequences, around a third of them appearing once. The starting material was cultured PBMCs, obtained from culture after CMV antigen stimulation. The receptors shown here come from a human donor in good health (CMV status not recorded). Some clones in this sample may be carry-over from other donors' samples.

This clonotype turned up a few times. This chain uses TRBV27 with TRBJ1-5, with D tentatively TRBD1 (5 bases). CDR1 is MNHEY, CDR2 SMNVEV, per germline (reference sequence). V was shortened by 5 bases and J by 7 bases, with 12 bases between the two germline ends. This CDR3 region has 13 residues. Here the CDR3 DNA reads TGTGCCAGCAGTGTCCAGGGAGGCCAGCCCCAGCATTTT. It yields the protein CASSVQGGQPQHF.

This chain joins TRBV2 and TRBJ2-2, with D unclear. The CDR3 runs to 14 residues. Germline V gene data show CDR1 as SNHLY and CDR2 as FYNNEI. V shed 4 bases and J shed 4 bases, with 10 bases lying between them. The CDR3, as DNA: TGTGCCAGCAGTGTTAGGGAACTCACCGGGGAGCTGTTTTTT. Translation gives CASSVRELTGELFF.

Only a few counts were recorded for this clonotype. This chain links TRBV11-2 with TRBJ1-4; D not resolved. Per germline, CDR1 SGHAT and CDR2 FQNNGV. Trimming stripped 3 bases from V and 8 bases from J, with 7 bases between. The CDR3 contains 12 residues. This CDR3 reads CASSLEREKLFF. CDR3 DNA: TGTGCCAGCAGCTTGGAAAGGGAAAAACTGTTTTTT.

This clonotype was detected only a few times. CDR3 loop: CASSFVPGAYNEQFF. CDR3 nucleotides: TGTGCCAGCAGTTTCGTCCCCGGGGCCTACAATGAGCAGTTCTTC. The V and J genes are TRBV12-3 or TRBV12-4 and TRBJ2-1, with a possible D match to TRBD2 (5 bases). Trimming pared 3 bases from V and 2 bases from J, leaving 11 bases between. The CDR3 has 15 amino acids.

Here the CDR3 reads CASSSNVDFIYEQYF. The DNA for the CDR3 is TGTGCCAGCAGCTCCAATGTGGACTTTATCTACGAGCAGTACTTC. The chain links TRBV5-4 to TRBJ2-7, with D perhaps matching TRBD2 (5 bases). V lost 3 bases and J 3 bases, leaving 16 bases between the germline ends. Germline CDR1 and CDR2: SGHNT and YYREEE (reference sequence). CDR3 length: 15 residues.

The chain combines TRBV6-2 or TRBV6-3 with TRBJ2-1, with TRBD1 as a possible D gene (5 bases). This CDR3 spans 17 amino acids. The V gene's germline CDR1 is MNHEY and CDR2 SVGEGT. V was cut by 4 bases and J by 1 base, with 17 bases left in between. The CDR3: CASSSKPIRQSYNEQFF. CDR3 DNA: TGTGCCAGCAGTTCCAAACCAATACGACAGTCCTACAATGAGCAGTTCTTC.

The V gene is TRBV19, the J gene TRBJ2-3; D unclear. The CDR3 has 15 residues. Germline CDR1 LNHDA, CDR2 SQIVND (reference sequence). V dropped 5 bases and J dropped 2 bases, with 14 bases sitting between them. In DNA form, the CDR3 reads TGTGCCAGTAGTGATGACGCGGCGAACACAGATACGCAGTATTTT. It codes for CASSDDAANTDTQYF.

V is TRBV12-3 or TRBV12-4 and J is TRBJ1-1, with a possible D match to TRBD1 (6 bases). This CDR3 contains 16 residues. V lost 7 bases to trimming and J lost 5 bases, with 23 bases between them. The CDR3 protein is CASIWGPNIGRTEAFF. The CDR3 region has the DNA TGTGCCAGCATCTGGGGGCCGAATATCGGGCGAACTGAAGCTTTCTTT.

This clonotype has just a few counts. The CDR3 is CSAPPWSGRETQYF. In nucleotides, the CDR3 is TGCAGTGCTCCTCCCTGGTCGGGGAGGGAGACCCAGTACTTC. The chain carries TRBV20-1 and TRBJ2-5; TRBD2 is a possible D gene (6 bases). This CDR3 region has 14 residues. Trimming pared 5 bases from V and 5 bases from J, leaving 18 bases between. Per the germline V gene, CDR1 is DFQATT and CDR2 is SNEGSKA (reference sequence).

This clonotype was detected a few times. The V call is TRBV27, the J call TRBJ1-1, with D perhaps TRBD1 (6 bases). The CDR3 totals 15 residues. From germline, CDR1 is MNHEY and CDR2 SMNVEV (reference sequence). Between the trimmed V and J ends, which lost 5 bases and 7 bases, there was a span of 20 bases. The CDR3 sequence: CASSGGGGDGLEAFF. CDR3 nucleotides: TGTGCCAGCAGTGGAGGAGGGGGGGACGGACTTGAAGCTTTCTTT.

This clonotype was observed a few times. Here the CDR3 DNA reads TGCGCCAGCAGCCAATCACGCGGGACAGATGCTGAAGCTTTCTTT. It encodes CASSQSRGTDAEAFF. The chain combines TRBV4-3 with TRBJ1-1, with 7 bases that match TRBD1. V lost 2 bases and J lost 6; bases outside the gene matches: 9. The CDR3 has 15 amino acids. CDR1 LGHNA and CDR2 YSLEER come from the germline V gene.

The rearrangement joins TRBV7-9 to TRBJ1-2, with D uncertain. CDR1 SEHNR and CDR2 FQNEAQ come from the germline V gene (reference sequence). This CDR3 is 12 amino acids long. V was cut by 6 bases and J by 8 bases, with 13 bases left in between. CDR3 loop: CASRGLEEGYTF. The CDR3 coding sequence is TGTGCCAGCAGGGGCCTGGAAGAGGGCTACACCTTC. The complete variable domain, with remaining parts taken from reference TRBV7-9 and TRBJ1-2, reads DTGVSQNPRHKITKRGQNVTFRCDPISEHNRLYWYRQTLGQGPEFLTYFQNEAQLEKSRLLSDRFSAERPKGSFSTLEIQRTEQGDSAMYLCASRGLEEGYTFGSGTRLTVV.

In regard to this clonotype: Sequence at one end of the junction differs from germline and may be a read error. The chain uses TRBV6-1 and TRBJ1-6; tentative D call: TRBD1 (5 bases). Germline CDR1 is MNHNS and CDR2 is SASEGT. The CDR3 is made up of 14 amino acids. The CDR3 spells CASSETVGASPLRF. Written as DNA, the CDR3 is TGTGCCAGCAGTGAAACAGTTGGGGCTTCACCCCTCCGCTTT.

This chain connects TRBV28 to TRBJ1-1; no clear D gene. Germline CDR1 reads MDHEN; CDR2 reads SYDVKM. The CDR3 has 13 residues. Trimming pared 8 bases from V and 6 bases from J, leaving 16 bases between. CDR3 loop: CASRGGTRAEAFF. The CDR3 nucleotides are TGTGCCAGCCGAGGAGGTACGAGGGCTGAAGCTTTCTTT.

This clonotype appeared a few times. The CDR3 loop is CASSSTGDTQYF. CDR3 bases: TGTGCCAGCAGCTCCACAGGAGATACGCAGTATTTT. This sequence joins TRBV7-2 and TRBJ2-3; D perhaps matches TRBD1 (5 bases). In germline, CDR1 is SGHTA, CDR2 FQGNSA. The CDR3 loop spans 12 amino acids. Between the trimmed V and J ends, which lost 4 bases and 5 bases, there was a span of 7 bases.

The chain recombines TRBV5-4 with TRBJ2-3; 7 bases align to TRBD2. Looked up from germline, CDR1 is SGHNT and CDR2 is YYREEE (reference sequence). This CDR3 spans 16 amino acids. V lost 0 bases, J lost 2 bases, and 6 bases stayed unmatched. The CDR3, as DNA: TGTGCCAGCAGCTTGGCGGCGGGAGCTAACACAGATACGCAGTATTTT. This gives the protein CASSLAAGANTDTQYF. The full variable domain, completed using reference TRBV5-4 and TRBJ2-3, is ETGVTQSPTHLIKTRGQQVTLRCSSQSGHNTVSWYQQALGQGPQFIFQYYREEENGRGNFPPRFSGLQFPNYSSELNVNALELDDSALYLCASSLAAGANTDTQYFGPGTRLTVL.

This clonotype appeared a few times. The rearrangement uses TRBV7-2 and TRBJ2-1; 13 positions agree with TRBD2. The CDR3 totals 17 residues. V was clipped by 5 bases and J by 10 bases; unmatched bases: 14. Per germline, CDR1 SGHTA and CDR2 FQGNSA. CDR3 region: CASSRQRLAGGQGEQFF. CDR3 DNA: TGTGCCAGCAGCCGACAGAGACTAGCGGGGGGCCAGGGGGAGCAGTTCTTC. Filled out from reference TRBV7-2 and TRBJ2-1, the complete variable domain reads GAGVSQSPSNKVTEKGKDVELRCDPISGHTALYWYRQSLGQGLEFLIYFQGNSAPDKSGLPSDRFSAERTGGSVSTLTIQRTQQEDSAVYLCASSRQRLAGGQGEQFFGPGTRLTVL.

There are a few counts of this clonotype. The chain joins TRBV6-5 to TRBJ2-1; the match to TRBD2 covers 8 bases. Unmatched junction bases numbered 13, after V lost 5 bases and J lost 13 bases. CDR1 and CDR2 from the germline V gene are MNHEY and SVGAGI. This CDR3 contains 14 residues. CDR3 sequence reads: CASSRGTRGGRQFF. The CDR3 coding sequence is TGTGCCAGCAGTCGAGGGACTAGGGGTGGAAGACAGTTCTTC.

Only a few counts were recorded for this clonotype. The genes are TRBV7-2 and TRBJ2-4, with D possibly called TRBD1 or TRBD2 (5 bases each). The germline gives CDR1 SGHTA, CDR2 FQGNSA. The CDR3 spans 16 residues. Trimming cost V 4 bases and J 2 bases, with 15 bases left between them. The CDR3 spells CASSSGPYVPKNIQYF. CDR3 DNA: TGTGCCAGCAGCTCGGGGCCGTATGTGCCCAAAAACATTCAGTACTTC.

This clonotype was counted between two and nine times. The CDR3 region has the DNA TGTGCCAGCAGTCCCGCGGGGGGTCCAAACGAGCAGTACTTC. This translates into CASSPAGGPNEQYF. The V and J genes are TRBV28 and TRBJ2-7, with TRBD2 identical over 8 bases. From germline, CDR1 is MDHEN and CDR2 SYDVKM. This CDR3 is built from 14 residues. The V and J ends lost 5 bases and 5 bases, in that order; junction bases with no gene match: 8.

The chain combines TRBV7-2 with TRBJ2-7; D unclear. The ends were cut back, 0 bases at V and 0 bases at J, with 6 bases in the middle. This CDR3 spans 14 amino acids. Germline values: CDR1 SGHTA, CDR2 FQGNSA. CDR3 residues: CASSLALLSYEQYF. The CDR3 nucleotides read TGTGCCAGCAGCTTAGCCCTCCTCTCCTACGAGCAGTACTTC.

This clonotype was observed a handful of times. V gene TRBV10-2 combines with J gene TRBJ2-5; TRBD2 aligns across 12 bases. The CDR3 extends over 17 amino acids. The germline gives CDR1 WSHSY, CDR2 SAAADI. With V trimmed by 0 bases and J by 0 bases, 2 bases remained unmatched. CDR3 region: CASSESGTSGYQETQYF. The CDR3 DNA sequence: TGCGCCAGCAGTGAGTCAGGGACTAGCGGGTACCAAGAGACCCAGTACTTC.

The sample holds a few counts of this clonotype. The rearrangement uses TRBV24-1 and TRBJ2-1; no clear D gene. CDR3 size: 13 residues. Per the germline V gene, CDR1 is KGHDR and CDR2 is SFDVKD. V was cut by 3 bases and J by 8 bases, with 10 bases left in between. For the CDR3, the DNA is TGTGCCACCAGTGATCTGGGGTTCCATGAGCAGTTCTTC. Amino acid sequence: CATSDLGFHEQFF.

This chain uses TRBV15 with TRBJ2-7, with TRBD2 matching 7 bases. Losses at the gene ends were 2 bases for V and 7 bases for J; bases not matched to a gene: 11. The CDR3 is 15 residues long. The V gene's germline CDR1 is LNHNV and CDR2 YYDKDF (reference sequence). For the CDR3, the DNA is TGTGCCACCAGCAGATCTAGCGGCCCCGGATTAGAGCAGTACTTC. Translating it yields CATSRSSGPGLEQYF.

The CDR3 protein is CASSLSRDRGETF. CDR3 sequence (DNA): TGTGCCAGCAGTTTATCCCGGGACAGGGGGGAAACCTTC. This chain connects TRBV27 to TRBJ1-2; TRBD1 agrees at 11 bases. This CDR3 comprises 13 residues. Trimming at V came to 0 bases and at J to 14 bases, leaving 5 bases not matched to a gene. Germline CDR1 is MNHEY and CDR2 is SMNVEV (reference sequence).